Detailed here is one T cell receptor (beta chain). Its antigen is unknown. The sample belongs to a study of vaccination effects on CD4 cells after COVID-19. Whole-study context: PBMC cultures contained about 1.9 million cells per well, approximately 10 IU/ml IL-2 and around 9.9 ug/ml peptides.

Broader study findings: Infection- and vaccine-induced clones contracted markedly late after vaccination. After vaccination of healthy people, only 1 of 255 vaccine-induced clones cross-reacted with common cold coronaviruses.

Using immunoSEQ multiplex PCR, the repertoire was profiled, and TCRdb retains in-frame clones only, with some absent. The data contain 25,000 to 35,000 clones, around three quarters of them seen just once; the ten biggest clones take up roughly 3.8%. Culturing for roughly 9 days preceded CD4+ T cell isolation. Researchers swapped half the medium for IL-2 medium on both days 3 and 7. CDR3 length: 15 residues. Germline-derived CDR1 and CDR2 are MNHEY and SVGAGI. V trimming: 7 bases; J trimming: 1 base; junction bases outside the gene matches: 8. This sequence originates from a human donor who received a COVID-19 vaccine. The sample consisted of CD4+ T cells from PBMCs cultured without peptide, taken before COVID-19 vaccination. The chain joins TRBV6-5 to TRBJ1-1; TRBD1 aligns across 8 bases. For the CDR3, the DNA is TGTGCCAGCACCGAACAGGGGGGGTGGAACACTGAAGCTTTCTTT. It is translated as CASTEQGGWNTEAFF.